This T cell receptor beta chain was profiled in a study of cytomegalovirus exposure and HLA in healthy donors. The length of the CDR3 is 17 residues. CDR1 MNHNS and CDR2 SASEGT come from the germline V gene. Trimming took 0 bases from V and 2 from J; bases not matched to a gene: 6. A multiplex PCR was run with 60 Vbeta primers and 13 Jbeta primers. Data came from immunoSEQ multiplex PCR; TCRdb stores just in-frame clones and leaves some out. The sample consists of some 140,000 clones, less than 85% of them appearing once. About this clone: Its target is unknown.

General study points: Most observed TCR sequences were rare, whereas some public TCRs were detected in many donors.

Sequencing used PBMCs. The J gene is TRBJ1-1, the V gene TRBV6-1; 10 bases map to TRBD1. This TCR was recovered from a man in his forties or fifties in good health and CMV-seronegative. CDR3 nucleotides: TGTGCCAGCAGTGAAGCGCCCGGGACAGGGGATAACACTGAAGCTTTCTTT. Translating gives CASSEAPGTGDNTEAFF.